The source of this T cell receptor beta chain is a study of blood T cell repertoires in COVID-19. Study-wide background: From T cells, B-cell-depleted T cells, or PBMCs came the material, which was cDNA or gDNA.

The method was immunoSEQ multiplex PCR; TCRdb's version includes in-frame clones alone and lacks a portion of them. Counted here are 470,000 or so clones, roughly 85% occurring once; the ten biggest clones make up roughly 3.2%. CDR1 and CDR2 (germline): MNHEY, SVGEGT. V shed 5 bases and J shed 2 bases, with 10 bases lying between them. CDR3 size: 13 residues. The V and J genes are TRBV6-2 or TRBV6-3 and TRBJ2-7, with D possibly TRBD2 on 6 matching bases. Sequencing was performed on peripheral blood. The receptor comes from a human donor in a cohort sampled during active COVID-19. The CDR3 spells CASSRDWPYEQYF. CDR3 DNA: TGTGCCAGCAGTCGGGACTGGCCCTACGAGCAGTACTTC.